The next 14 T cell receptor beta chains were all read from a single sample in a study of cytomegalovirus exposure and HLA in healthy donors (dated by TCRdb to about 2017). The library was prepared using the immunoSEQ multiplex PCR assay. Here the immuneACCESS table is served through TCRdb, limited to in-frame sequences with V and J called. Missing clones are a known gap in these copies; in checked studies unresolved V genes cover under half, and the rest lacks a known reason. The sample has some 54,000 clones on record, over 75% of them singletons. Jointly, the top ten make up over 3% of the sample. Sample: PBMCs. Receptors were obtained from a young man in good health and CMV-seronegative.

The CDR3 loop reads CATVKNTEAFF. The CDR3 bases are TGTGCGACTGTGAAGAACACTGAAGCTTTCTTT. This rearrangement joins TRBV19 to TRBJ1-1; D uncertain. Germline loops: CDR1 LNHDA, CDR2 SQIVND (reference sequence). CDR3 length equals 11 residues.

The gene calls are TRBV4-1 and TRBJ2-3; 7 nucleotides line up with TRBD2. CDR3 length: 19 amino acids. Per the germline V gene, CDR1 is MGHRA and CDR2 is YSYEKL. J was trimmed by 0 bases and V by 0 bases; bases with no gene match: 12. As DNA, the CDR3 is TGCGCCAGCAGCCAAGAGCGGGGCACTAGCGAGGCTAGCACAGATACGCAGTATTTT. Translating gives CASSQERGTSEASTDTQYF.

The CDR3 region is CAASAGVGRPQHF. The CDR3, as DNA: TGTGCCGCCTCAGCCGGGGTCGGGAGACCCCAGCATTTT. The chain uses TRBV2 and TRBJ1-5; no definite D call. Germline loops: CDR1 SNHLY, CDR2 FYNNEI. The CDR3 spans 13 residues. Trimming removed 11 bases from V and 10 bases from J, with 21 bases in between.

The chain joins TRBV27 to TRBJ2-5; 7 nucleotides align to TRBD2. Germline assignment: CDR1 MNHEY and CDR2 SMNVEV (reference sequence). The CDR3 sequence is 12 residues long. After removal of 4 bases from V and 5 bases from J, the junction contained 1 base not matched to a gene. The DNA for the CDR3 is TGTGCCAGCAGTTCGCGGGGGGAGACCCAGTACTTC. Residues: CASSSRGETQYF.

The J gene is TRBJ1-1, the V gene TRBV2; possibly TRBD1 for D (5 bases). The length of the CDR3 is 14 residues. The V end was cut by 3 bases, the J end by 0 bases, with 8 bases between. In germline, CDR1 is SNHLY, CDR2 FYNNEI. The CDR3: CASSDRDLNTEAFF. The CDR3 DNA is TGTGCCAGCAGTGACAGGGACTTGAACACTGAAGCTTTCTTT.

This rearrangement joins TRBV5-8 to TRBJ1-2, with D possibly TRBD1 on 5 matching bases. With 1 base removed from V and 5 bases from J, the gap between germline ends came to 15 bases. This CDR3 spans 15 amino acids. Germline V gives CDR1 SGHTS, CDR2 YDEGEE. The CDR3 loop is CASSLYNTGPYGYTF. CDR3 DNA: TGTGCCAGCAGCTTGTATAACACAGGCCCTTATGGCTACACCTTC.

The chain has TRBV10-3 and TRBJ2-1; 9 bases agree with TRBD1. Per the germline V gene, CDR1 is ENHRY and CDR2 is SYGVKD. V dropped 4 bases and J dropped 6; count of bases not matched to a gene: 4. The length of the CDR3 is 14 residues. CDR3 nucleotide sequence: TGTGCCATCAGTGCGGGACAGGGATCCAATGAGCAGTTCTTC. This sequence encodes CAISAGQGSNEQFF.

V usage is TRBV2 and J usage is TRBJ2-1, with a weak D call TRBD2 (5 bases). CDR3 length: 12 residues. Germline V gene sequence: CDR1 SNHLY, CDR2 FYNNEI. The V end lost 6 bases, the J end lost 5 bases, and 8 bases lay between the germline ends. The CDR3 reads CASRILDNEQFF. Written as DNA, the CDR3 is TGTGCCAGCAGGATACTAGACAATGAGCAGTTCTTC.

This clone has just a few counts. The chain is built from TRBV7-9 and TRBJ1-1, with D tentatively TRBD1 (6 bases). V lost 1 base, J lost 6 bases, and 6 bases lay in between. The CDR3 covers 12 residues. Germline lookup yields CDR1 SEHNR and CDR2 FQNEAQ (reference sequence). This CDR3 is CASSLEGAEAFF. In nucleotides, the CDR3 is TGTGCCAGCAGCTTAGAGGGGGCTGAAGCTTTCTTT.

This clone was found a few times. Relative to the germline gene, one junction end is altered; a read error may explain this. The V gene is TRBV7-7, the J gene TRBJ2-1, with D maybe TRBD1 (6 bases). CDR3 size: 16 residues. From germline, CDR1 is SSHAT and CDR2 FNYEAQ (reference sequence). The CDR3 here is CASSPGRTVAHNEQFF. The CDR3 region has the DNA TGTGCTAGCAGCCCCGGTCGGACAGTTGCCCACAATGAGCAGTTCTTC.

The V call is TRBV2, the J call TRBJ1-5; D not resolved. Trimming shortened V by 8 bases and J by 4 bases, and 9 bases separated the two germline ends. The CDR3 covers 12 residues. Germline V gives CDR1 SNHLY, CDR2 FYNNEI. CDR3 amino acids: CASGGGNQPQHF. DNA for the CDR3: TGTGCCAGCGGTGGAGGGAATCAGCCCCAGCATTTT. Looking up the rest from reference TRBV2 and TRBJ1-5 gives the full variable domain: EPEVTQTPSHQVTQMGQEVILRCVPISNHLYFYWYRQILGQKVEFLVSFYNNEISEKSEIFDDQFSVERPDGSNFTLKIRSTKLEDSAMYFCASGGGNQPQHFGDGTRLSIL.

The chain carries TRBV27 and TRBJ2-5; perhaps TRBD1 as D (6 bases). Germline-derived CDR1 and CDR2 are MNHEY and SMNVEV (reference sequence). The CDR3 is 15 residues long. V was shortened by 2 bases and J by 2 bases, with 12 bases between the two germline ends. This chain's CDR3 is CASSLRGTEQETQYF. The CDR3 nucleotides are TGTGCCAGCAGTTTAAGGGGGACGGAGCAAGAGACCCAGTACTTC.

V usage is TRBV2 and J usage is TRBJ2-3; D unclear. This CDR3 region has 14 residues. V lost 2 bases and J 0 bases, leaving 6 bases between the germline ends. Germline CDR1 and CDR2: SNHLY and FYNNEI. In DNA, the CDR3 is TGTGCCAGCAGTGAATTACGGAGCACAGATACGCAGTATTTT. It encodes CASSELRSTDTQYF. The full variable domain, in which reference TRBV2 and TRBJ2-3 provide the parts outside the CDR3, is EPEVTQTPSHQVTQMGQEVILRCVPISNHLYFYWYRQILGQKVEFLVSFYNNEISEKSEIFDDQFSVERPDGSNFTLKIRSTKLEDSAMYFCASSELRSTDTQYFGPGTRLTVL.

The rearrangement uses TRBV5-1 and TRBJ2-7; no firm D call. This CDR3 spans 12 amino acids. The germline CDR1 and CDR2 sequences are SGHRS and YFSETQ. V was shortened by 0 bases and J by 6 bases, with 7 bases between the two germline ends. CDR3 in DNA: TGCGCCAGCAGCTTGGACGGTTCCGAGCAGTACTTC. It specifies CASSLDGSEQYF.